The 21 T cell receptor beta chains presented below share a single source sample, sequenced in a study of CD8 T cells in Susac syndrome. The RNA input was about 0.45 to 1 ug, and it was reverse transcribed with random hexamers. TCRdb fed the immunoSEQ multiplex PCR reads into MiXCR, producing one record per CDR3 protein. Here the sample spans about 190,000 distinct CDR3 sequences, approximately 95% being singletons. Sample: CD4+ T cells from PBMCs. Receptors were obtained from a human donor with Susac syndrome.

V usage is TRBV5-4 and J usage is TRBJ2-3, with a possible D match to TRBD2 (7 bases). V dropped 7 bases and J dropped 3 bases, with 15 bases sitting between them. Germline V gives CDR1 SGHNT, CDR2 YYREEE (reference sequence). The CDR3 runs to 14 residues. CDR3 in DNA: TGTGCCAGCTTCCCGGGGGGCGGAACAGATACGCAGTATTTT. Translating it yields CASFPGGGTDTQYF.

The chain couples TRBV20-1 to TRBJ2-3; D not certain. Germline loops: CDR1 DFQATT, CDR2 SNEGSKA (reference sequence). This CDR3 has 11 residues. The V gene lost 6 bases and the J gene lost 0 bases, with 4 bases spanning the gap. This chain's CDR3 is CSARSTDTQYF. CDR3 nucleotides: TGCAGTGCAAGAAGCACAGATACGCAGTATTTT.

The rearrangement links TRBV18 to TRBJ1-1; TRBD1 might be the D (6 bases). Between the trimmed V and J ends, which lost 0 bases and 5 bases, there was a span of 10 bases. The CDR3 covers 14 residues. CDR1 is KGHSH, CDR2 LQKENI, per germline. CDR3 nucleotide sequence: TGTGCCAGCTCACCACCGGGACACCAAACTGAAGCTTTCTTT. Its translation: CASSPPGHQTEAFF.

V and J are TRBV20-1 and TRBJ1-5, with 10 bases matching TRBD1. Germline trimming cut 5 bases from V and 9 bases from J; bases unmatched to any gene: 10. Germline V CDR1 and CDR2: DFQATT, SNEGSKA (reference sequence). The CDR3 contains 14 residues. The CDR3 is CSAEPGQGVGPQHF. CDR3 bases: TGCAGTGCTGAACCAGGACAGGGGGTCGGGCCCCAGCATTTT.

The V call is TRBV9, the J call TRBJ2-1, with 7 bases matching TRBD2. Germline V gene sequence: CDR1 SGDLS, CDR2 YYNGEE. This CDR3 contains 15 residues. With 7 bases clipped from V and 4 bases from J, the junction kept 11 bases outside the gene matches. The CDR3 sequence: CASSRGGFSYNEQFF. CDR3 sequence (DNA): TGTGCCAGCTCGCGGGGAGGGTTTTCATACAATGAGCAGTTCTTC.

The rearrangement uses TRBV7-3 and TRBJ2-3; D might be TRBD1 (5 bases). CDR1 and CDR2 (germline): SGHTA, FQGTGA. V shed 1 base and J shed 4 bases, with 15 bases lying between them. The CDR3 consists of 16 residues. The CDR3 coding sequence is TGTGCCAGCAGCTTAATACCCGCGACAGCCTCAGATACGCAGTATTTT. Residues: CASSLIPATASDTQYF.

The chain is built from TRBV7-9 and TRBJ2-5; the D gene is possibly TRBD1 (6 bases). Trimming took 5 bases from V and 4 from J, leaving 23 bases between them. The CDR3 has 17 amino acids. The germline V gene has CDR1 SEHNR and CDR2 FQNEAQ (reference sequence). DNA for the CDR3: TGTGCCAGCAGCCGATCTTTATGGGACAAGGCTGGAGAGACCCAGTACTTC. It specifies CASSRSLWDKAGETQYF.

This clonotype was observed a single time. The V gene is TRBV6-5, the J gene TRBJ1-6, with D possibly matching TRBD1 (5 bases). This CDR3 region has 14 residues. The ends were cut back, 6 bases at V and 5 bases at J, with 11 bases in the middle. Germline V gives CDR1 MNHEY, CDR2 SVGAGI. CDR3 amino acids: CASSPGRNNSPLHF. CDR3 DNA: TGTGCCAGCAGCCCGGGACGGAATAATTCACCCCTCCACTTT.

J is TRBJ2-7 and V is TRBV7-9, with 12 bases fitting TRBD2. Trimming took 5 bases from V and 4 from J; bases not matched to a gene: 9. Germline V gives CDR1 SEHNR, CDR2 FQNEAQ (reference sequence). The CDR3 runs 16 residues. In DNA form, the CDR3 reads TGTGCCAGCAGCCCAACTAGCGGGGGGAGTTGGTACGAGCAGTACTTC. Translating gives CASSPTSGGSWYEQYF.

The V call is TRBV29-1, the J call TRBJ2-3, with D possibly being TRBD2 (6 bases). Germline V gives CDR1 SQVTM, CDR2 ANQGSEA. Trimming pared 3 bases from V and 2 bases from J, leaving 9 bases between. This CDR3 spans 13 amino acids. The CDR3 region is CSVEGGITDTQYF. The CDR3 DNA reads as TGCAGCGTTGAGGGCGGGATCACAGATACGCAGTATTTT.

V is TRBV12-5 and J is TRBJ2-7, with 12 positions matching TRBD1. This CDR3 has 15 residues. The V segment lost 7 bases and the J segment 7 bases; nucleotides outside the gene matches: 11. Looked up from germline, CDR1 is LGHNT and CDR2 is FRNRAP. CDR3 sequence: CASVQTGQGAGEQYF. The CDR3, as DNA: TGTGCTAGTGTACAGACGGGACAGGGGGCAGGTGAGCAGTACTTC.

This clonotype was observed once. The J gene is TRBJ2-7, the V gene TRBV3-1; possibly TRBD2 for D (5 bases). Trimming shortened V by 4 bases and J by 0 bases, and 22 bases separated the two germline ends. CDR1 and CDR2 from the germline V gene are LGHDT and YNNKEL (reference sequence). The CDR3 spans 18 residues. In DNA form, the CDR3 reads TGTGCCAGCAGCCCCGCTGGGCGCAGCGGAACCTTCTCCTACGAGCAGTACTTC. This translates into CASSPAGRSGTFSYEQYF.

This clonotype has a single count. An end of the junction differs from the germline gene, which may be a read error. CDR3 protein: CAGSRDGTTYEQYF. In DNA, the CDR3 is TGTGCCGGCAGCCGGGACGGGACCACCTACGAGCAGTACTTC. V and J are TRBV7-3 and TRBJ2-7, with D perhaps given as TRBD1 or TRBD2 (5 bases each). The CDR3 is 14 amino acids. Germline-derived CDR1 and CDR2 are SGHTA and FQGTGA. Together with reference TRBV7-3 and TRBJ2-7, the CDR3 gives the full variable domain: GAGVSQTPSNKVTEKGKYVELRCDPISGHTALYWYRQSLGQGPEFLIYFQGTGAADDSGLPNDRFFAVRPEGSVSTLKIQRTERGDSAVYLCAGSRDGTTYEQYFGPGTRLTVT.

The CDR3 reads CASSLQGEAFF. The CDR3 DNA follows: TGTGCCAGCAGTTTGCAGGGTGAAGCTTTCTTT. V gene TRBV12-3 or TRBV12-4 combines with J gene TRBJ1-1; maybe TRBD1 (5 bases). The CDR3 is made up of 11 amino acids. Trimming left V 3 bases short and J 7 bases short, with 6 bases between.

The chain joins TRBV5-4 to TRBJ2-7, with a tentative D call TRBD1 (6 bases). The CDR3 contains 15 residues. Germline V CDR1 and CDR2: SGHNT, YYREEE (reference sequence). V lost 1 base and J lost 5, with 16 bases in between. The CDR3 DNA reads as TGTGCCAGCAGCTTGCCTCCTCAGGGGATCCACGAGCAGTACTTC. Protein: CASSLPPQGIHEQYF.

The J gene is TRBJ2-4, the V gene TRBV6-5, with 8 bases lining up with TRBD2. The CDR3 is made up of 14 amino acids. J gave up 7 bases and V 6 bases, and 8 bases lay outside the gene matches. Germline CDR1 reads MNHEY; CDR2 reads SVGAGI. CDR3 protein: CASSPGVAGNIQYF. Here the CDR3 DNA reads TGTGCCAGCAGCCCGGGGGTAGCGGGGAACATTCAGTACTTC.

CDR3 nucleotide sequence: TGTGCCAGCAGTGAAAGGAGGGCTGCGGGGGAAGATGGCTACACCTTC. Protein sequence: CASSERRAAGEDGYTF. The chain joins TRBV2 to TRBJ1-2; a weak D match, TRBD1 (5 bases). The CDR3 covers 16 residues. Deletions cut 2 bases from V and 6 bases from J, with 19 bases between. The germline V gene encodes CDR1 SNHLY and CDR2 FYNNEI.

The chain recombines TRBV30 with TRBJ1-1; D gene unclear. The germline CDR1 and CDR2 sequences are GTSNPN and SVGIG (reference sequence). The CDR3 covers 12 residues. Trimming pared 2 bases from V and 0 bases from J, leaving 4 bases between. CDR3 sequence: CAWSRMNTEAFF. The CDR3 DNA sequence: TGTGCCTGGAGTAGGATGAACACTGAAGCTTTCTTT.

This chain uses TRBV6-6 with TRBJ2-6, with D tentatively TRBD2 (6 bases). Germline assignment: CDR1 MNHNY and CDR2 SVGAGI (reference sequence). Deletions cut 4 bases from V and 2 bases from J, with 6 bases between. The CDR3 is 14 amino acids. Here the CDR3 reads CASSWGAGANVLTF. The DNA of the CDR3 is TGTGCCAGCAGTTGGGGGGCTGGGGCCAACGTCCTGACTTTC.

V usage is TRBV23-1 and J usage is TRBJ2-2; D not resolved. Being an ORF, TRBV23-1 has a function that is uncertain. V was shortened by 0 bases and J by 6 bases, with 11 bases between the two germline ends. This CDR3 is built from 15 residues. CDR3 DNA: TGCGCCAGCAGTCAATCTGAGGTCAGATCCGGGGAGCTGTTTTTT. It specifies CASSQSEVRSGELFF.

The gene calls are TRBV12-3 or TRBV12-4 and TRBJ2-1, with 8 bases lining up with TRBD1. The CDR3 extends over 15 amino acids. The trim removed 6 bases at V and 9 bases at J, leaving 13 bases unmatched. CDR3 nucleotides: TGTGCCAGCAGCCCCAGGGGGCAGGGGGAGGCTGAGCAGTTCTTC. Translation gives CASSPRGQGEAEQFF.